This TCR beta chain was retrieved from a study of cytomegalovirus exposure and HLA in healthy donors (dated by TCRdb to about 2017). Describing the broader study: In an earlier analysis of roughly 500 of the donors, approximately 300 Gb of sequence data and 90 million to 120 million unique TCR beta sequences from 180 million or so T cells were reported. The study used immunosequencing to profile the T cell repertoires of approximately 640 subjects and linked those repertoires to cytomegalovirus serostatus. Because of strong linkage in the cohort, roughly five DR-DQ haplotypes were treated as single units for association and clustering. Of the approximately 400 genotyped donors, roughly 80% were placed in the genetic ancestry cluster associated with self-reported Caucasian donors. Donor age, sex, ethnicity and CMV serostatus were collected together with the repertoire data. Roughly 300 gigabases of sequencing data and around 85 million unique TCR sequences made up an early release that covered over 550 HLA-typed donors. Across 398 genotyped donors of the cohort, an average of approximately 220,000 unique TCR beta nucleotide sequences per donor were sequenced, and approximately 17% of those sequences were non-productive. Rather than using new phenotypic data, the later analysis identified candidate immune exposures from TCR beta sequences and from how often those sequences occurred across donors. The study aimed to test whether signatures of past pathogen exposure could be identified by cataloging public T cell receptors. To predict cytomegalovirus infection status, the study brought together high-throughput TCR immunosequencing, statistical association of individual TCRs with disease status, and machine learning. A later genetic analysis took genome-wide SNP genotypes for about three fifths of the 666 donors and used that subset as a discovery cohort. HLA typing covered class I and class II loci at four-digit resolution. The number of donors typed differed by locus, with roughly 620-630 for A, B, C, DRB1 and DQB1, more than 500 for DQA1, 606 for DPA1, and 472 for DPB1. In addition to the first cohort of 666 subjects, a separate validation cohort of under 150 different subjects was used. In a later analysis, previously published TCR beta repertoires from about 670 donors were re-analyzed and high-resolution HLA genotyping was added so that TCR occurrence patterns could be studied. Every repertoire in the discovery cohort had been generated on one and the same sequencing platform. An earlier analysis of approximately 640 of the donors applied high-throughput TCR beta sequencing to assess whether each TCR beta V gene segment acted as functional or pseudogenic.

Findings and caveats that apply to the study as a whole: The authors suggested that the approach could potentially be generalized to other disease states and immunological phenotypes. In a later genetic analysis, fewer N-insertions in productive TCRs were reported among donors in an Asian-associated ancestry cluster than the 666-donor mean. A further reported finding was that TCR beta sequences accurately predicted the HLA-A and HLA-B alleles for most subjects in the first cohort. Because counts were too low, 15 to 20 rarely observed V segments, including chromosome 9 orphons, were excluded from the earlier analysis of fewer than 650 of the donors. The 87-base-pair reads could not distinguish some IMGT-functional V segments, including TRBV6-2 and TRBV6-3, so those segments were excluded. Only TCR beta chains were sequenced in this cohort, and the absence of alpha or paired-chain data limited detectable features. The classifier was reported to diagnose cytomegalovirus status with high specificity and sensitivity in both the original and validation cohorts. Correlated functional status among segregating V segments might be attributable to linkage disequilibrium, but an unknown experimental factor could not be ruled out. In a later analysis, some 18,000 TCR beta sequences were associated with specific HLA alleles at a false discovery rate of 0.05. Most TCR sequences were observed very rarely across donors, whereas some public TCRs were present in many individuals. In a later genetic analysis, a missense DCLRE1C variant was associated with V-gene and J-gene trimming of TCR beta chains, and the association was replicated in an independent cohort. Because some donors lacked HLA typing at each locus, the association tests relied only on the typed subset. Assigning TCR associations to individual alleles was difficult when HLA alleles, especially DR and DQ, strongly co-occurred. Compared with equally common non-associated chains, HLA-associated TCR beta chains in a later analysis were more clonally expanded and had lower generation probabilities. In a later analysis, most CMV-associated TCR beta chains were found to appear HLA-restricted, with HLA associations seemingly driven largely by CMV exposure. A cluster of highly shared sequence variants was judged likely to be a technical artifact of the sequencing pipeline. In a later analysis, several top co-occurrence clusters were reported to appear linked to parvovirus B19, influenza, CMV and Epstein-Barr virus. A few of the identified cytomegalovirus-associated TCR beta chains were confirmed in vitro to be specific for cytomegalovirus antigens. CMV serostatus was the only immune exposure information available for the cohort. A total of 150 to 200 TCR beta chains were listed by the study as associated with cytomegalovirus. Sequencing depth was assumed to be roughly uniform across donors in the presence/absence analyses, though that assumption may not hold. Broadly in line with IMGT annotations, most TCR beta V segments showed up in productive rearrangements about 87% or about 30% of the time in an earlier analysis of several hundred of the donors. In a later analysis, TCR association rates were found to vary across HLA loci, with the most associated TCRs seen for DRB1 alleles and the fewest for HLA-C alleles.

The library was prepared using the immunoSEQ multiplex PCR assay. For the multiplex PCR, a mixture combining 60 forward primers for TCR Vbeta segments and 13 reverse primers for TCR Jbeta segments was used. The CDR3 region of rearranged TCR beta genes was amplified from genomic DNA by a multiplex PCR assay. On the Illumina HiSeq System, the amplified TCR beta libraries were sequenced as 87-base-pair reads. The source study handled its data this way. In a later analysis, roughly 80 million unique TCR beta chains were counted across the roughly 700 repertoires, and approximately 9.9 million of these chains were shared by at least two donors. Raw reads were error-corrected and collapsed into unique sequences by a nearest-neighbor algorithm in which closely related sequences were merged to remove PCR and sequencing errors. Alignment of CDR3 sequences to IMGT reference sequences was used to assign V, D and J gene segments. For a sequence to be retained, a match of at least six nucleotides to both a V gene segment and a J gene segment was required. A rearrangement was called productive if the CDR3 had no stop codons and remained in frame with V and J, and every other rearrangement was called non-productive. Following IMGT convention, CDR3 was defined as the stretch from the second conserved V-encoded cysteine to the conserved J-encoded phenylalanine. The earlier analysis of about 500 of the donors excluded sequences that lacked an unambiguous match to a single V gene segment. An earlier analysis of roughly 590 of the donors called V segments functional above 56.7% productive rearrangements and segregating when the between-donor standard deviation exceeded 5%. A statistical classification framework was built to diagnose cytomegalovirus status from the catalog of TCR beta chain sequences. In a later analysis, TCR nucleotide sequences were compared against IMGT/GENE-DB human TR gene sequences so that V and J genes could be assigned. A later analysis assigned CDR3 sequences and most-parsimonious VDJ recombination scenarios with the TCRdist pipeline. A later analysis defined each TCR beta chain by its CDR3 amino acid sequence plus V-gene family, and excluded reads lacking a unique V-gene family. As a way to deal with suspected cross-contamination and a sequencing artifact, a later analysis dropped nearly 600 nucleotide sequences that were highly shared and had low generation probability. For each public chain, a later analysis derived a clonal expansion index from normalized ranks of inferred template counts within each repertoire. Generation probabilities in a later analysis came from a VDJ recombination model fitted to out-of-frame rearrangements, and those results were checked against IGoR. A later analysis scored TCR-TCR, TCR-HLA and TCR-CMV co-occurrence with hypergeometric tests, applying a repertoire-size bias correction to TCR pairs. In a later analysis, false discovery rates were estimated by permuting HLA or CMV assignments 20 times. In a later analysis, co-occurring TCRs were grouped using DBSCAN, with TCRdist sequence similarity added in when clustering inside HLA-allele-positive subsets. Repertoires with fewer than 30,000 or more than 120,000 public chains, plus five repertoires with anomalous nucleotide sharing, were excluded from co-occurrence clustering. TCRdb stores this immuneACCESS table with in-frame sequences only. Part of the clones is absent; in the studies checked, under half of the shortfall reflects unresolved V genes, and no reason is known for the rest. That table gives V, J and clone size, and the DNA gave D and trimming. Across this sample there are 130,000 or so clones, with roughly 73% seen only once. The ten largest account for about 3.5% of the sample.

In regard to this clone: The antigen it recognizes is unknown. No per-base quality is available; no much larger clone lies one base away.

In total, approximately 610 healthy bone marrow donors made up the cohort. At the time of sampling, every cohort member was nominally healthy, though immune exposures that went unrecorded were likely present. The donor was CMV seronegative and belonged to the group of around 350 seronegative cohort members. Every donor gave a peripheral blood sample, and the peripheral blood mononuclear cells from that sample were used for TCR beta sequencing. The Qiagen DNeasy Blood Extraction Kit was used to extract genomic DNA from the blood cell samples. V drops 2 bases and J drops 0 bases, leaving 9 bases in between. Taken from cysteine to phenylalanine, the CDR3 has 15 residues. Kept here is only the CDR3 DNA, which spans 45 bases and is read in frame from base 1. The germline V gene encodes CDR1 MDHEN and CDR2 SYDVKM.

The receptor was isolated from a man aged 40-55 years in good health and CMV-seronegative. Material for sequencing was PBMCs. The chain is assembled from TRBV28 and TRBJ2-3; TRBD2 is perhaps the D gene, given 6 matching bases. The DNA sequence follows: TGTGCCAGCAGTTTACGGGGGTTCAGCACAGATACGCAGTATTTT. Its protein reads: CASSLRGFSTDTQYF.